This T cell receptor beta chain was identified during a study of blood T cell repertoires in COVID-19. Study-level information: Spain, Italy and the United States supplied samples that represented acute and convalescent COVID-19. PBMCs, B-cell-depleted T cells, or T cells provided the cDNA or gDNA that made up the material.

In the original workflow: For nucleated cells, counts were estimated from reference gene primer amplification. Clones were sequenced by immunoSEQ multiplex PCR, and TCRdb holds only the in-frame ones, with some missing. The V and J calls and clone size were taken over from that table, and D and trimming were inferred from the DNA. The sample consists of about 190,000 clones, over 75% of them appearing once. The ends were cut back, 3 bases at V and 0 bases at J, with 10 bases in the middle. The CDR3 covers 15 residues. Germline V gene sequence: CDR1 SGHDT, CDR2 YYEEEE. This TCR was recovered from a man aged 50 to 59 who had recovered from COVID-19. The chain combines TRBV5-6 with TRBJ1-3; D ambiguous. The material sequenced was peripheral blood. The CDR3 region has the DNA TGTGCCAGCAGCTCGGGGTCCTACTCTGGAAACACCATATATTTT. It is translated as CASSSGSYSGNTIYF. Variable domain in full (rest from reference TRBV5-6 and TRBJ1-3): DAGVTQSPTHLIKTRGQQVTLRCSPKSGHDTVSWYQQALGQGPQFIFQYYEEEERQRGNFPDRFSGHQFPNYSSELNVNALLLGDSALYLCASSSGSYSGNTIYFGEGSWLTVV.